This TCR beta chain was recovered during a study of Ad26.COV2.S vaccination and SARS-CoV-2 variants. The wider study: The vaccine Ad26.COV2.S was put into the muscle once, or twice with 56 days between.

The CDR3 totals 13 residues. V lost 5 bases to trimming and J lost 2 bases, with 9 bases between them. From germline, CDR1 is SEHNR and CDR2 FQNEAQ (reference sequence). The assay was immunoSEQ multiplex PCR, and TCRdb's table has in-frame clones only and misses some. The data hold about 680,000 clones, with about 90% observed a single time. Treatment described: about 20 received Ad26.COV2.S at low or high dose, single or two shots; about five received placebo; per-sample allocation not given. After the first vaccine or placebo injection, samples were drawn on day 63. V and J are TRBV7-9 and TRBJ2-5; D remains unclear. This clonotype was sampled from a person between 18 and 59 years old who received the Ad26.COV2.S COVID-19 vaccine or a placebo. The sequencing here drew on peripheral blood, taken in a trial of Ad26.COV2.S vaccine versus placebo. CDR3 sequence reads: CASSRYSQETQYF. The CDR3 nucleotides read TGTGCCAGCAGCCGCTACAGTCAAGAGACCCAGTACTTC.